The 18 T cell receptor beta chains presented below share a single source sample, sequenced in a study of cytotoxic CD8 clonotypes in ibrutinib-treated CLL. The table came from immunoSEQ multiplex PCR; TCRdb's copy has only in-frame clones and leaves some out. Among some 200,000 clones listed, 60% to 80% were seen once. Sequences were derived from PBMCs, sampled after 12 months of ibrutinib treatment. Receptors were obtained from a human donor with chronic lymphocytic leukemia.

The chain carries TRBV29-1 and TRBJ1-1, with D unresolved. The V end lost 1 base, the J end lost 9 bases, and 6 bases lay between the germline ends. Germline CDR1 is SQVTM and CDR2 is ANQGSEA. This CDR3 is 10 amino acids long. The CDR3 loop is CSVEGTQAFF. The DNA of the CDR3 is TGCAGCGTTGAAGGTACTCAAGCTTTCTTT.

The CDR3 protein is CASSSERGAGYTF. The DNA for the CDR3 is TGTGCCAGCAGCTCCGAGAGGGGGGCCGGCTACACCTTC. The gene calls are TRBV13 and TRBJ1-2, with D possibly TRBD1 on 6 matching bases. CDR3 size: 13 residues. The germline V gene has CDR1 PRHDT and CDR2 FYEKMQ (reference sequence). Trimming cost V 4 bases and J 8 bases, with 14 bases left between them.

This chain's CDR3 is CASSIGRGYEQYF. The CDR3, as DNA: TGTGCCAGCTCAATCGGAAGGGGCTACGAGCAGTACTTC. The chain couples TRBV18 to TRBJ2-7; D perhaps matches TRBD1 (5 bases). Germline V gene lookup returns CDR1 KGHSH and CDR2 LQKENI. The CDR3 runs 13 residues. Trimming removed 5 bases at V and 3 bases at J, with 11 bases between.

This clone was found once. V usage is TRBV2 and J usage is TRBJ2-6; no firm D call. Looked up from germline, CDR1 is SNHLY and CDR2 is FYNNEI. This CDR3 has 15 residues. With 8 bases removed from V and 0 bases from J, the gap between germline ends came to 11 bases. The CDR3 bases are TGTGCCAGCGCCCCCAGGACCTCTGGGGCCAACGTCCTGACTTTC. It translates to CASAPRTSGANVLTF. The entire variable domain, with the rest obtained from reference TRBV2 and TRBJ2-6, is as follows: EPEVTQTPSHQVTQMGQEVILRCVPISNHLYFYWYRQILGQKVEFLVSFYNNEISEKSEIFDDQFSVERPDGSNFTLKIRSTKLEDSAMYFCASAPRTSGANVLTFGAGSRLTVL.

This chain connects TRBV18 to TRBJ2-5; D possibly corresponds to TRBD2 (6 bases). The CDR3 spans 17 residues. The V end lost 2 bases, the J end lost 2 bases, and 18 bases lay between the germline ends. Germline V gene sequence: CDR1 KGHSH, CDR2 LQKENI. CDR3 nucleotides: TGTGCCAGCTCACCAGACAGAGGAGTAGCGGCTCAAGAGACCCAGTACTTC. It encodes CASSPDRGVAAQETQYF.

The V gene is TRBV7-9, the J gene TRBJ1-3; 8 bases match TRBD1. The CDR3 is 16 amino acids. The ends lost 5 bases at V and 0 bases at J; junction bases unmatched: 6. The germline V gene encodes CDR1 SEHNR and CDR2 FQNEAQ (reference sequence). For the CDR3, the DNA is TGTGCCAGCAGCCTCAGGGGGCTACTCTCTGGAAACACCATATATTTT. It codes for CASSLRGLLSGNTIYF.

The J gene is TRBJ2-2, the V gene TRBV7-3; tentative D call: TRBD2 (6 bases). V was trimmed by 5 bases and J by 5 bases, leaving 12 bases between them. This CDR3 spans 14 amino acids. Germline CDR1 is SGHTA and CDR2 is FQGTGA. CDR3 sequence: CASSTSRGTGELFF. CDR3 coding DNA: TGTGCCAGCAGCACGTCTCGGGGGACCGGGGAGCTGTTTTTT.

The chain employs TRBV29-1 and TRBJ2-7; D might be TRBD2 (5 bases). CDR1 is SQVTM and CDR2 is ANQGSEA in the germline V gene. The CDR3 runs 14 residues. V was shortened by 3 bases and J by 0 bases, with 12 bases between the two germline ends. The CDR3 DNA follows: TGCAGCGTTGATCCAACCGGGAACTCCTACGAGCAGTACTTC. Amino acids: CSVDPTGNSYEQYF.

DNA for the CDR3: TGCGCCAGCAGCTTTAGTTCACTGAACACTGAAGCTTTCTTT. Translation gives CASSFSSLNTEAFF. The rearrangement links TRBV5-1 to TRBJ1-1, with D hard to call. Trimming took 2 bases from V and 0 from J, leaving 8 bases between them. This CDR3 has 14 residues. Germline V CDR1 and CDR2: SGHRS, YFSETQ.

The genes are TRBV4-1 and TRBJ2-7; 8 positions agree with TRBD1. CDR3 length: 15 residues. The junction had 7 bases not matched to a gene; V was cut back by 1 base and J by 5 bases. CDR1 is MGHRA, CDR2 YSYEKL, per germline. The CDR3 nucleotides are TGCGCCAGCAGCCAAGTGTTCGGACAGGGCGACGAGCAGTACTTC. It specifies CASSQVFGQGDEQYF.

This clone was seen only once. The chain uses TRBV15 and TRBJ1-5; D perhaps matches TRBD1 (5 bases). CDR1 and CDR2 from the germline V gene are LNHNV and YYDKDF (reference sequence). Deletions cut 1 base from V and 8 bases from J, with 12 bases between. The CDR3 totals 14 residues. The CDR3 is CATSRGLGVEPQHF. The CDR3 bases are TGTGCCACCAGCAGAGGTCTGGGGGTTGAGCCCCAGCATTTT.

Note on this clone: Within the sample, other DNA sequences also encode this same CDR3. DNA for the CDR3: TGTGCCAGCAGTGGAGGGCCCTACGAGCAGTACTTC. Translation: CASSGGPYEQYF. The chain links TRBV27 to TRBJ2-7; maybe TRBD2 (6 bases). Germline CDR1 is MNHEY and CDR2 is SMNVEV (reference sequence). Between the trimmed V and J ends, which lost 5 bases and 2 bases, there was a span of 7 bases. The CDR3 length is 12 residues.

This chain uses TRBV18 with TRBJ2-7; possible D gene TRBD2, 7 bases. Between the trimmed V and J ends, which lost 5 bases and 5 bases, there was a span of 13 bases. The CDR3 loop spans 13 amino acids. Germline values: CDR1 KGHSH, CDR2 LQKENI. In DNA form, the CDR3 reads TGTGCCAGCTCATCGCCGGGGGGCAACGAGCAGTACTTC. The encoded protein is CASSSPGGNEQYF.

The chain employs TRBV19 and TRBJ1-5; D not resolved. Trimming cost V 6 bases and J 0 bases, with 12 bases left between them. In germline, CDR1 is LNHDA, CDR2 SQIVND (reference sequence). CDR3 length: 15 residues. CDR3 nucleotides: TGTGCCAGTAGCGGGCGGGCAAATAGCAATCAGCCCCAGCATTTT. Amino acids: CASSGRANSNQPQHF. The whole variable domain, filled in from reference TRBV19 and TRBJ1-5, reads DGGITQSPKYLFRKEGQNVTLSCEQNLNHDAMYWYRQDPGQGLRLIYYSQIVNDFQKGDIAEGYSVSREKKESFPLTVTSAQKNPTAFYLCASSGRANSNQPQHFGDGTRLSIL.

This clone was seen a handful of times. The gene calls are TRBV7-9 and TRBJ1-2; perhaps TRBD1 as D (6 bases). The CDR3 loop spans 15 amino acids. Germline-derived CDR1 and CDR2 are SEHNR and FQNEAQ (reference sequence). V lost 5 bases and J lost 4, with 17 bases in between. Written as DNA, the CDR3 is TGTGCCAGCAGCAAGCGGACAGCCGTGTTCTATGGCTACACCTTC. Protein sequence: CASSKRTAVFYGYTF.

Here the CDR3 DNA reads TGTGCCAGCAGCTCCACCGGGGGGCAGTATTTT. Amino acids: CASSSTGGQYF. The rearrangement uses TRBV11-2 and TRBJ2-3; TRBD2 is a possible D gene (6 bases). Germline values: CDR1 SGHAT, CDR2 FQNNGV. The CDR3 spans 11 residues. The ends were cut back, 4 bases at V and 11 bases at J, with 10 bases in the middle. The entire variable domain, with the rest obtained from reference TRBV11-2 and TRBJ2-3, is as follows: EAGVAQSPRYKIIEKRQSVAFWCNPISGHATLYWYQQILGQGPKLLIQFQNNGVVDDSQLPKDRFSAERLKGVDSTLKIQPAKLEDSAVYLCASSSTGGQYFGPGTRLTVL.

The chain couples TRBV7-9 to TRBJ2-1; D is unresolved. The CDR3 covers 14 residues. V was cut by 1 base and J by 9 bases, with 13 bases left in between. Germline CDR1 reads SEHNR; CDR2 reads FQNEAQ (reference sequence). In nucleotides, the CDR3 is TGTGCCAGCAGCTTAGAACTGTGGCTGGGTGAGCAGTTCTTC. Its protein product is CASSLELWLGEQFF.

The chain combines TRBV5-4 with TRBJ1-5; TRBD1 might be the D (5 bases). Trimming took 1 base from V and 1 from J, leaving 9 bases between them. The germline V gene encodes CDR1 SGHNT and CDR2 YYREEE (reference sequence). There are 15 residues in the CDR3. CDR3 DNA: TGTGCCAGCAGCTTGTCAGGGCAAAGCAATCAGCCCCAGCATTTT. It translates to CASSLSGQSNQPQHF. The variable domain in full, with the rest retrieved from reference TRBV5-4 and TRBJ1-5, is ETGVTQSPTHLIKTRGQQVTLRCSSQSGHNTVSWYQQALGQGPQFIFQYYREEENGRGNFPPRFSGLQFPNYSSELNVNALELDDSALYLCASSLSGQSNQPQHFGDGTRLSIL.